A selection of T cell receptor beta chains follows, all from one sample in a study of technical replicates of blood from a handful of donors. Repertoires were generated with immunoSEQ multiplex PCR, while TCRdb's copy carries only in-frame clones and drops some. There are about 76,000 clones in the sample; approximately 86% occur only once, and 4.5% to 6% lies in the top ten. The sample consisted of PBMCs. The receptors were gathered from a human donor in good health. Some clones in this sample may be carry-over from other donors' samples. Both conserved end residues are part of each CDR3.

cdr3_length	v_call	j_call	cdr3_aa
11	TRBV20-1	TRBJ2-3	CSARDFVTQYF
14	TRBV25-1	TRBJ2-3	CASSVSGGWDTQYF
16	TRBV7-9	TRBJ2-3	CASSWRDRSSTDTQYF
14	TRBV5-6	TRBJ1-6	CASSYDRSNSPLHF
13	TRBV7-2	TRBJ2-7	CASSSGNAYEQYF
12	TRBV7-3	TRBJ2-1	CASSLQGNEQFF
15	TRBV6-5	TRBJ1-2	CASSYGTRGSYGYTF
13	TRBV7-9	TRBJ2-7	CASSSGQDYEQYF
15	TRBV6-4	TRBJ2-1	CASSERQGIHNEQFF
18	TRBV23-1	TRBJ2-6	CASSRTSGSRSGANVLTF
14	TRBV5-1	TRBJ2-2	CASSGGGSAGELFF
15	TRBV6-1	TRBJ1-2	CASSARTGWDYGYTF
18	TRBV5-6	TRBJ2-1	CASSSMVRGGILYNEQFF
10	TRBV29-1	TRBJ1-1	CSAVIQGAFF
15	TRBV4-2	TRBJ1-2	CASSQEEGAGYGYTF
13	TRBV7-9	TRBJ2-7	CASSLGGTYEQYF
15	TRBV2	TRBJ2-2	CASRPGTGQTGELFF
14	TRBV5-1	TRBJ1-1	CASSTTGENTEAFF
15	TRBV10-3	TRBJ2-5	CAISPIETPGETQYF
16	TRBV6-6	TRBJ2-2	CASTWAGTSNTGELFF
14	TRBV2	TRBJ1-5	CASSKEGGNQPQHF
14	TRBV2	TRBJ1-2	CASSLSGNPNGYTF
13	TRBV11-3	TRBJ2-7	CASSSRTGGEQYF
14	TRBV9	TRBJ2-2	CASSVVGSTGELFF
15	TRBV25-1	TRBJ2-7	CASSPTGGGSYEQYF
15	TRBV7-3	TRBJ2-3	CASSFPPQGQDTQYF
15	TRBV11-3	TRBJ2-1	CASSPGLAGVNEQFF
16	TRBV7-2	TRBJ2-7	CASSLARAGGVAEQYF
19	TRBV4-3	TRBJ2-3	CASSQDLFPLAQSTDTQYF
16	TRBV9	TRBJ1-6	CASSGDLGTVDSPLHF
16	TRBV6-4	TRBJ2-5	CASSGAGGGLGETQYF
17	TRBV5-1	TRBJ2-5	CASAPLSRQLYQETQYF
13	TRBV19	TRBJ1-1	CASSTGVNTEAFF
16	TRBV7-6	TRBJ2-2	CASSLGLAKNTGELFF
13	TRBV7-9	TRBJ1-2	CASSPSNRDGYTF
15	TRBV7-2	TRBJ1-2	CASSLVTTIAYGYTF
15	TRBV7-3	TRBJ2-1	CASSLMGSEQGRQFF
16	TRBV18	TRBJ2-7	CASSPRGAGGPYEQYF
15	TRBV18	TRBJ1-1	CASSRQGAGDTEAFF
14	TRBV7-8	TRBJ2-7	CASSTWGRTYEQYF
14	TRBV11-2	TRBJ2-7	CASSLDPEFGEQYF
16	TRBV7-9	TRBJ1-4	CASSLGSTGGGEKLFF